Listed here are 14 T cell receptor beta chains from one sample, sequenced in a study of control samples from healthy donors and cancer patients. Sequencing used immunoSEQ multiplex PCR; TCRdb keeps in-frame clones, though not all of them. This sample has approximately 98,000 clones, with approximately 82% found just once. The sample comprised blood. The receptors originated from a man aged 18 to 35 in good health.

The CDR3: CASSLVGTGRSNEQFF. DNA of the CDR3: TGTGCCAGCAGCTTGGTTGGGACAGGGCGGTCCAATGAGCAGTTCTTC. This rearrangement joins TRBV5-5 to TRBJ2-1; 9 positions match TRBD1. Trimming took 0 bases from V and 6 from J; bases not matched to a gene: 7. This CDR3 spans 16 amino acids. Germline CDR1 reads SGHKS; CDR2 reads YYEKEE (reference sequence).

This chain connects TRBV4-2 to TRBJ1-1; TRBD1 matches at 8 bases. V was pared by 1 base and J by 5 bases, with 12 bases of the junction left unmatched. The CDR3 runs to 17 residues. Germline CDR1 and CDR2: LGHNA and YNFKEQ. DNA for the CDR3: TGTGCCAGCAGCCAAGGGGACGGCAGGGGGCGAGGGACTGAAGCTTTCTTT. Amino acid sequence: CASSQGDGRGRGTEAFF.

The V call is TRBV14, the J call TRBJ2-2; D unresolved. The V end was cut by 1 base, the J end by 2 bases, with 14 bases between. The CDR3 totals 17 residues. The germline V gene has CDR1 SGHDN and CDR2 FVKESK. This CDR3 reads CASSQVGSTLNTGELFF. The CDR3 nucleotides are TGTGCCAGCAGCCAAGTAGGTAGCACTCTCAACACCGGGGAGCTGTTTTTT.

The genes are TRBV6-5 and TRBJ2-5; perhaps D is TRBD1 or TRBD2 (5 bases each). The length of the CDR3 is 14 residues. Trimming cost V 8 bases and J 1 base, with 14 bases left between them. From germline, CDR1 is MNHEY and CDR2 SVGAGI. In nucleotides, the CDR3 is TGTGCCAGCGGGGGACCATTATTCCAAGAGACCCAGTACTTC. This gives the protein CASGGPLFQETQYF.

For this clone: One end of the junction fails to match germline, which may point to a read error. This sequence joins TRBV2 and TRBJ1-2, with D hard to call. CDR1 is SNHLY, CDR2 FYNNEI, per germline. This CDR3 contains 15 residues. CDR3 in DNA: TGTGCCAGCAGAGAAGAATCCATCACTAACTATGGCTACACCTTC. It yields the protein CASREESITNYGYTF.

The J gene is TRBJ1-2, the V gene TRBV7-2; D might be TRBD1 (5 bases). There are 14 residues in the CDR3. V lost 3 bases, J lost 4 bases, and 12 bases lay in between. Per germline, CDR1 SGHTA and CDR2 FQGNSA. The CDR3 loop reads CASSFGRESYGYTF. The CDR3 DNA is TGTGCCAGCAGCTTTGGCAGGGAGAGCTATGGCTACACCTTC.

The chain has TRBV19 and TRBJ2-3; D tentatively fits TRBD1 or TRBD2 (6 bases each). Trimming took 7 bases from V and 3 from J, leaving 14 bases between them. Germline-derived CDR1 and CDR2 are LNHDA and SQIVND (reference sequence). CDR3 length equals 14 residues. CDR3 nucleotide sequence: TGTGCCAGTAAGGAGGGGGAGCAAACAGATACGCAGTATTTT. Its protein product is CASKEGEQTDTQYF.

The J gene is TRBJ1-6, the V gene TRBV14; TRBD1 matches 9 bases. J lost 6 bases, V lost 4 bases, and 4 bases had no gene match. Germline CDR1 reads SGHDN; CDR2 reads FVKESK. The CDR3 loop spans 15 amino acids. The CDR3 sequence: CASSRPGQGNSPLHF. The CDR3 bases are TGTGCCAGCAGCCGCCCGGGACAGGGTAATTCACCCCTCCACTTT.

There are a few counts of this clone. The chain is built from TRBV10-3 and TRBJ2-1, with 7 positions matching TRBD1. The CDR3 runs 13 residues. V lost 8 bases and J lost 4; bases outside the gene matches: 5. Germline CDR1 is ENHRY and CDR2 is SYGVKD. The CDR3 nucleotides read TGTGCCATCTCCGGGACAGCTTACAATGAGCAGTTCTTC. It specifies CAISGTAYNEQFF.

This sequence joins TRBV4-2 and TRBJ2-2; 8 bases are shared with TRBD2. J lost 0 bases, V lost 0 bases, and 12 bases had no gene match. CDR3 length equals 20 residues. Germline V gene sequence: CDR1 LGHNA, CDR2 YNFKEQ. The CDR3 sequence: CASSQDSGGGDYTNTGELFF. For the CDR3, the DNA is TGTGCCAGCAGCCAAGATTCCGGGGGGGGAGATTACACGAACACCGGGGAGCTGTTTTTT.

Comments on this clone: Within the sample, other DNA sequences also encode this same CDR3. V and J are TRBV11-2 and TRBJ1-2; D not certain. V was cut by 0 bases and J by 7 bases, with 9 bases left in between. This CDR3 is built from 13 residues. Germline CDR1 and CDR2: SGHAT and FQNNGV. CDR3: CASSLDRGPGYTF. As DNA, the CDR3 is TGTGCCAGCAGCTTAGATCGAGGGCCTGGCTACACCTTC.

This sequence joins TRBV19 and TRBJ1-2; TRBD1 aligns across 9 bases. The CDR3 runs 14 residues. Germline V CDR1 and CDR2: LNHDA, SQIVND (reference sequence). Unmatched junction bases numbered 9, after V lost 9 bases and J lost 4 bases. The CDR3 reads CASRPGQGPYGYTF. DNA for the CDR3: TGTGCCAGCCGACCGGGACAGGGTCCCTATGGCTACACCTTC.

CDR3 residues: CASSYPGGAGADTQYF. The DNA of the CDR3 is TGTGCCAGCAGTTACCCCGGGGGGGCCGGGGCAGATACGCAGTATTTT. This chain uses TRBV6-2 or TRBV6-3 with TRBJ2-3, with 8 bases that match TRBD2. The CDR3 consists of 16 residues. V shed 2 bases and J 4 bases; nucleotides not matched to a gene: 8. Germline CDR1 and CDR2: MNHEY and SVGEGT.

The chain joins TRBV3-1 (or the pseudogene TRBV3-2) to TRBJ2-5; possibly TRBD2 for D (6 bases). The CDR3 loop spans 12 amino acids. V dropped 5 bases and J dropped 10 bases, with 14 bases sitting between them. Germline CDR1 reads LGHDT; CDR2 reads YNNKEL (reference sequence). For the CDR3, the DNA is TGTGCCAGCAGCATTGGGACTTTGGACCAGTACTTC. Translating gives CASSIGTLDQYF.